The next 31 T cell receptor beta chains were all read from a single sample in a study of CD8+CD57+ T cells in acquired aplastic anemia. Genomic DNA templated the TCR beta VDJ and CDR3 profiling. TCRdb processed the reads anew with MiXCR; each CDR3 protein has one entry. This sample carries under 200,000 distinct CDR3 sequences, 63% of them seen once, and the ten largest clones take roughly 42%. The source material was sorted CD4+, CD8+, or CD8+CD57+ T cells (not recorded which) from PBMCs. The receptors derive from a human donor in good health.

The chain links TRBV10-1 to TRBJ2-7, with TRBD1 matching 9 bases. The CDR3 has 14 amino acids. Unmatched junction bases numbered 6, after V lost 5 bases and J lost 4 bases. CDR1 is WNHNN, CDR2 SYGVQD, per germline (reference sequence). The CDR3 protein is CASSRTGEGYEQYF. The CDR3 nucleotides are TGCGCCAGCAGTCGGACAGGGGAGGGTTACGAGCAGTACTTC.

The rearrangement uses TRBV6-4 and TRBJ1-2; D not certain. The V gene's germline CDR1 is MRHNA and CDR2 SNTAGT. The CDR3 length is 12 residues. V shed 2 bases and J shed 8 bases, with 9 bases lying between them. The chain's CDR3 is CASSDREGGYTF. CDR3 coding DNA: TGTGCCAGCAGTGACAGGGAAGGGGGCTACACCTTC.

The chain uses TRBV20-1 and TRBJ2-5; a possible D gene is TRBD1 (6 bases). This CDR3 is 15 amino acids long. V shed 0 bases and J shed 2 bases, with 13 bases lying between them. Per the germline V gene, CDR1 is DFQATT and CDR2 is SNEGSKA (reference sequence). The CDR3 nucleotides are TGCAGTGCTAGAGATTGGGGGACATTACAAGAGACCCAGTACTTC. Its translation is CSARDWGTLQETQYF.

The genes are TRBV20-1 and TRBJ2-6; 12 nucleotides align to TRBD1. J was trimmed by 2 bases and V by 3 bases; bases with no gene match: 5. The CDR3 extends over 17 amino acids. The V gene's germline CDR1 is DFQATT and CDR2 SNEGSKA (reference sequence). CDR3 sequence: CSARDGTGGAGANVLTF. For the CDR3, the DNA is TGCAGTGCTAGGGATGGGACAGGGGGCGCTGGGGCCAACGTCCTGACTTTC.

The chain uses TRBV10-2 and TRBJ2-7; D is unresolved. This CDR3 region has 14 residues. The V gene lost 3 bases and the J gene lost 2 bases, with 11 bases spanning the gap. From germline, CDR1 is WSHSY and CDR2 SAAADI. The chain's CDR3 is CASSEVVETYEQYF. CDR3 in DNA: TGCGCCAGCAGTGAAGTAGTAGAGACCTACGAGCAGTACTTC.

The chain joins TRBV7-9 to TRBJ2-7; 11 bases line up with TRBD1. This CDR3 is 14 amino acids long. The J segment lost 6 bases and the V segment lost 1 base, leaving 2 bases of the junction unmatched. Germline CDR1 SEHNR, CDR2 FQNEAQ (reference sequence). CDR3 sequence (DNA): TGTGCCAGCAGCTTAGGGGACAGGGGGACCGAGCAGTACTTC. Translation: CASSLGDRGTEQYF.

The rearrangement links TRBV5-1 to TRBJ1-1, with D possibly being TRBD1 (6 bases). Per the germline V gene, CDR1 is SGHRS and CDR2 is YFSETQ. This CDR3 comprises 14 residues. The V end lost 5 bases, the J end lost 1 base, and 12 bases lay between the germline ends. The CDR3 DNA reads TGCGCCAGCAGTACCGGACAGCCGAACACTGAAGCTTTCTTT. Translated: CASSTGQPNTEAFF.

The V gene is TRBV6-5, the J gene TRBJ2-7; 10 bases agree with TRBD1. This CDR3 is 15 amino acids long. The germline gives CDR1 MNHEY, CDR2 SVGAGI. Trimming took 7 bases from V and 2 from J; bases not matched to a gene: 8. The CDR3 protein is CASKMGQGRAYEQYF. CDR3 in DNA: TGTGCCAGCAAAATGGGACAGGGGAGGGCCTACGAGCAGTACTTC.

Comments on this clonotype: The junction shows a germline mismatch at one end, possibly a read error. This chain uses TRBV20-1 with TRBJ1-1, with TRBD1 matching 7 bases. This CDR3 has 13 residues. The germline V gene has CDR1 DFQATT and CDR2 SNEGSKA (reference sequence). The CDR3, as DNA: TGCAGTGCACACAGGGGCTTGAACACTGAGGCTTTCTTT. Its translation: CSAHRGLNTEAFF.

The gene calls are TRBV2 and TRBJ1-2; D is ambiguous. The germline V gene has CDR1 SNHLY and CDR2 FYNNEI. The CDR3 covers 12 residues. V was cut by 2 bases and J by 5 bases, with 6 bases left in between. Here the CDR3 DNA reads TGTGCCAGCAGTGAATCCTCATATGGCTACACCTTC. Translation: CASSESSYGYTF.

Details on this clonotype: A junction end diverges from the germline sequence, so it may reflect a read error. The V and J genes are TRBV5-1 and TRBJ1-2, with D maybe TRBD1 (6 bases). The length of the CDR3 is 16 residues. Germline CDR1 and CDR2: SGHRS and YFSETQ. The chain's CDR3 is CASSPNPGAGNYGYTF. The CDR3 nucleotides read TGCGCTAGCAGCCCTAACCCGGGGGCAGGGAACTATGGCTACACCTTC.

Details on this clonotype: This may be a read error: a much more frequent sequence differs by one nucleotide. No conserved phenylalanine or tryptophan ends this CDR3, so it is likely a read error. The chain carries TRBV6-6 and TRBJ1-4; tentative D call: TRBD1 (6 bases). The CDR3 totals 15 residues. The ends were cut back, 6 bases at V and 8 bases at J, with 19 bases in the middle. Per germline, CDR1 MNHNY and CDR2 SVGAGI (reference sequence). The CDR3 DNA is TGTGCCAGCAGACCAGACGGGGGCTCGACGGAAAAACTGTTTTAT. Residues: CASRPDGGSTEKLFY.

This clonotype showed up just a few times. The V gene is TRBV9, the J gene TRBJ2-7, with 10 nucleotides matching TRBD1. This CDR3 spans 13 amino acids. V was pared by 2 bases and J by 7 bases, with 3 bases of the junction left unmatched. Germline V gene data show CDR1 as SGDLS and CDR2 as YYNGEE. The CDR3 reads CASSVGTGVEQYF. DNA of the CDR3: TGTGCCAGCAGCGTCGGGACAGGGGTGGAGCAGTACTTC.

This rearrangement joins TRBV2 to TRBJ1-1; 7 bases are a match to TRBD1. This CDR3 has 15 residues. The ends lost 6 bases at V and 4 bases at J; junction bases unmatched: 11. CDR1 SNHLY and CDR2 FYNNEI come from the germline V gene. The CDR3 nucleotides are TGTGCCAGCAGCCCGATGACAGGGTTGGGCACTGAAGCTTTCTTT. This sequence encodes CASSPMTGLGTEAFF. Together with reference TRBV2 and TRBJ1-1, the CDR3 gives the full variable domain: EPEVTQTPSHQVTQMGQEVILRCVPISNHLYFYWYRQILGQKVEFLVSFYNNEISEKSEIFDDQFSVERPDGSNFTLKIRSTKLEDSAMYFCASSPMTGLGTEAFFGQGTRLTVV.

This clonotype was recorded at least ten times. The rearrangement joins TRBV10-2 to TRBJ2-2; 9 bases match TRBD2. The CDR3 runs 14 residues. Germline CDR1 reads WSHSY; CDR2 reads SAAADI. The J segment lost 8 bases and the V segment lost 7 bases, leaving 8 bases of the junction unmatched. In DNA, the CDR3 is TGCGCCAGCACTCCAGCGGGAGGATCAGGGGAGCTGTTTTTT. Translated: CASTPAGGSGELFF.

J is TRBJ1-2 and V is TRBV20-1; D ambiguous. Germline V gene data show CDR1 as DFQATT and CDR2 as SNEGSKA (reference sequence). V was trimmed by 0 bases and J by 2 bases, leaving 10 bases between them. This CDR3 contains 14 residues. CDR3 sequence (DNA): TGCAGTGCTAGAGATCTCGGGCAAAACTATGGCTACACCTTC. Translating it yields CSARDLGQNYGYTF.

The J gene is TRBJ1-2, the V gene TRBV7-9; D may be TRBD1 (5 bases). V lost 5 bases and J lost 7, with 17 bases in between. Germline lookup yields CDR1 SEHNR and CDR2 FQNEAQ (reference sequence). This CDR3 is built from 14 residues. The CDR3 reads CASSPAGAGIGYTF. In DNA form, the CDR3 reads TGTGCCAGCAGCCCGGCGGGCGCAGGGATTGGCTACACCTTC.

The chain uses TRBV10-1 and TRBJ1-5; 8 bases are shared with TRBD1. The CDR3 totals 15 residues. The J segment lost 5 bases and the V segment lost 3 bases, leaving 6 bases of the junction unmatched. From germline, CDR1 is WNHNN and CDR2 SYGVQD (reference sequence). The CDR3 region is CASSDGQGWDQPQHF. CDR3 DNA sequence: TGCGCCAGCAGTGACGGACAGGGTTGGGATCAGCCCCAGCATTTT.

In the case of this clonotype: A read error may produce the germline difference seen at one junction end. DNA for the CDR3: TGTGCCAGCAGCCAAGCAGGGGTCCAAGAAACCCAGTACTTC. Encoded protein: CASSQAGVQETQYF. The genes are TRBV9 and TRBJ2-5; the D gene is possibly TRBD1 (6 bases). The length of the CDR3 is 14 residues. The germline CDR1 and CDR2 sequences are SGDLS and YYNGEE.

This clonotype has ten or more counts. CDR3 DNA sequence: TGCGCCAGCAGCCATGTCCTAGCGGGAGGCTACGAGCAGTACTTC. Protein sequence: CASSHVLAGGYEQYF. The chain has TRBV4-1 and TRBJ2-7; 11 bases match TRBD2. The CDR3 has 15 amino acids. Germline values: CDR1 MGHRA, CDR2 YSYEKL. Trimming removed 3 bases from V and 3 bases from J; junction bases left unmatched: 4.

This clonotype was counted a single time. The chain joins TRBV6-5 to TRBJ2-1; 7 bases align to TRBD1. CDR1 is MNHEY and CDR2 is SVGAGI in the germline V gene. V trimming: 0 bases; J trimming: 8 bases; junction bases outside the gene matches: 7. The CDR3 has 15 residues. The CDR3 is CASSYSRQGGDEQFF. In DNA, the CDR3 is TGTGCCAGCAGTTACTCCCGACAGGGTGGGGATGAGCAGTTCTTC.

The chain is built from TRBV11-3 and TRBJ2-3, with D tentatively TRBD1 or TRBD2 (5 bases each). CDR1 is SGHNT, CDR2 YENEEA, per germline. The V gene lost 3 bases and the J gene lost 5 bases, with 6 bases spanning the gap. The CDR3 contains 12 residues. CDR3 bases: TGTGCCAGCAGCTTTGGGGGAGATACGCAGTATTTT. Protein sequence: CASSFGGDTQYF.

Here the CDR3 reads CASSSGGSSQETQYF. CDR3 bases: TGTGCCAGCAGCTCTGGCGGAAGCTCACAAGAGACCCAGTACTTC. The genes are TRBV5-4 and TRBJ2-5, with D unclear. V was clipped by 3 bases and J by 2 bases, with 14 bases between them. Germline V lookup: CDR1 SGHNT, CDR2 YYREEE (reference sequence). CDR3 size: 15 residues.

This clonotype turned up a few times. The chain is built from TRBV7-8 and TRBJ2-1; TRBD1 matches 9 bases. This CDR3 region has 14 residues. Trimming cost V 7 bases and J 9 bases; bases outside gene matches: 10. Germline values: CDR1 SGHVS, CDR2 FQNEAQ. The CDR3 sequence: CASTPLGTGIEQFF. The CDR3 nucleotides are TGTGCCAGCACCCCCCTCGGGACAGGGATTGAGCAGTTCTTC.

This clonotype was seen at least ten times. The rearrangement joins TRBV4-2 to TRBJ1-1; perhaps TRBD1 as D (5 bases). Germline V gene lookup returns CDR1 LGHNA and CDR2 YNFKEQ. The CDR3 has 12 residues. V was trimmed by 4 bases and J by 6 bases, leaving 9 bases between them. The CDR3 region is CASSRPGPEAFF. The CDR3 coding sequence is TGTGCCAGCAGCCGCCCGGGACCTGAAGCTTTCTTT.

The chain has TRBV4-1 and TRBJ1-2, with D perhaps matching TRBD1 (6 bases). The CDR3 spans 18 residues. Germline V CDR1 and CDR2: MGHRA, YSYEKL. Trimming stripped 0 bases from V and 2 bases from J, with 19 bases between. CDR3 sequence (DNA): TGCGCCAGCAGCCAAGATCTGGAGGTTCGGGGGCGGAACTATGGCTACACCTTC. Translating gives CASSQDLEVRGRNYGYTF.

This clonotype was detected ten times or more. The junction departs from germline at one end; a sequencing error may be responsible. J is TRBJ2-2 and V is TRBV29-1, with TRBD2 matching over 9 bases. The V gene's germline CDR1 is SQVTM and CDR2 ANQGSEA. CDR3 length equals 13 residues. CDR3 residues: CSGGLASTGGLFF. The DNA of the CDR3 is TGCAGCGGGGGACTAGCATCCACCGGGGGGCTGTTTTTT.

V usage is TRBV29-1 and J usage is TRBJ2-7; weak D call: TRBD2 (5 bases). In germline, CDR1 is SQVTM, CDR2 ANQGSEA. This CDR3 is built from 12 residues. V lost 6 bases and J 3 bases, leaving 12 bases between the germline ends. CDR3 DNA sequence: TGCAGCGTGACTACTACGAGCTACGAGCAGTACTTC. Translation gives CSVTTTSYEQYF.

V and J are TRBV9 and TRBJ2-2; D is perhaps TRBD1 (6 bases). Trimming pared 4 bases from V and 4 bases from J, leaving 14 bases between. The germline V gene has CDR1 SGDLS and CDR2 YYNGEE. This CDR3 has 15 residues. CDR3 sequence: CASSKGVLSTGELFF. In DNA form, the CDR3 reads TGTGCCAGCAGCAAGGGGGTTTTGAGCACCGGGGAGCTGTTTTTT. Drawing the rest from reference TRBV9 and TRBJ2-2, the complete variable domain is DSGVTQTPKHLITATGQRVTLRCSPRSGDLSVYWYQQSLDQGLQFLIQYYNGEERAKGNILERFSAQQFPDLHSELNLSSLELGDSALYFCASSKGVLSTGELFFGEGSRLTVL.

Here the CDR3 reads CACLQGQGSSPLHF. CDR3 DNA sequence: TGTGCCTGCCTACAGGGACAGGGGAGTTCACCCCTCCACTTT. V gene TRBV30 combines with J gene TRBJ1-6; TRBD1 aligns across 10 bases. There are 14 residues in the CDR3. With 6 bases clipped from V and 9 bases from J, the junction kept 8 bases outside the gene matches. Germline V CDR1 and CDR2: GTSNPN, SVGIG (reference sequence). The full variable domain, its missing parts supplied by reference TRBV30 and TRBJ1-6, is SQTIHQWPATLVQPVGSPLSLECTVEGTSNPNLYWYRQAAGRGLQLLFYSVGIGQISSEVPQNLSASRPQDRQFILSSKKLLLSDSGFYLCACLQGQGSSPLHFGNGTRLTVT.

The CDR3 reads CASSSGTRNEQFF. For the CDR3, the DNA is TGTGCCAGCAGTTCGGGAACGAGGAATGAGCAGTTCTTC. This chain connects TRBV12-3 or TRBV12-4 to TRBJ2-1; possible D gene TRBD2, 5 bases. Trimming left V 4 bases short and J 7 bases short, with 11 bases between. The CDR3 loop spans 13 amino acids.